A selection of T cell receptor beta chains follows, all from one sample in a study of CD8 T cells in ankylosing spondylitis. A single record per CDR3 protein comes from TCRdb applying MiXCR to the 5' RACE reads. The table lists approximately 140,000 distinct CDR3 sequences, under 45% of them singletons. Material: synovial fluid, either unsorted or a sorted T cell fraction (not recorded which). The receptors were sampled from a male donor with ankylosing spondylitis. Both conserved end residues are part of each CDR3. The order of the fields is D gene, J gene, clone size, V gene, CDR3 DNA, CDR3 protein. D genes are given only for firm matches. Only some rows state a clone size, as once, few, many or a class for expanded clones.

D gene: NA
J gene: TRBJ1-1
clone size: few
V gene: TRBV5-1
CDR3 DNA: TGCGCCAGCAGCCAAACAAGCGCGAACACTGAAGCTTTCTTT
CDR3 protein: CASSQTSANTEAFF

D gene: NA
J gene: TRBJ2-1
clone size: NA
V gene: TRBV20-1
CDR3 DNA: TGCAGTGCTAGAGATATCGAGATCGACTACAATGAGCAGTTCTTC
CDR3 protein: CSARDIEIDYNEQFF

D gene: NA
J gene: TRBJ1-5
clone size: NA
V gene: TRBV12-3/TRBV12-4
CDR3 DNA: TGTGCCAGCCGGGACACCAGCAATCAGCCCCAGCATTTT
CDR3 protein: CASRDTSNQPQHF

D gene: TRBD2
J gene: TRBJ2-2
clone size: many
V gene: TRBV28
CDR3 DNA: TGTGCCAGCAGTGACGGGACTACCACCGGGGAGCTGTTTTTT
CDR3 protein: CASSDGTTTGELFF

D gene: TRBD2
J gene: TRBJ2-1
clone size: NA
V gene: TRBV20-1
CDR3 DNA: TGCAGCGCTACGGGACCCGGGGGGAGGAATGAGCAGTTCTTC
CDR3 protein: CSATGPGGRNEQFF

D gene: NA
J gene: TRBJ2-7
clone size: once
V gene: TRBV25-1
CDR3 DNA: TGTGCCAGCAGCCCCTCTGGGTCGCCATCCTACGAGCAGTACTTC
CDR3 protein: CASSPSGSPSYEQYF

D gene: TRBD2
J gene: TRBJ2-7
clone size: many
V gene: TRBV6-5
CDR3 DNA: TGTGCCAGCAGTTACTCTCGGGGGGCCTACGAGCAGTACTTC
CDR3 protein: CASSYSRGAYEQYF

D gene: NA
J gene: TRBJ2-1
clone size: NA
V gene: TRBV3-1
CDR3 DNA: TGTGCCAGCAGCCAAGTCCACAATGAGCAGTTCTTC
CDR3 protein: CASSQVHNEQFF

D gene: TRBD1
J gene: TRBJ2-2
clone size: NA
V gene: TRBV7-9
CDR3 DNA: TGTGCCAGCAGTACTACGGGACAGGGGAACACCGGGGAGCTGTTTTTT
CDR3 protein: CASSTTGQGNTGELFF

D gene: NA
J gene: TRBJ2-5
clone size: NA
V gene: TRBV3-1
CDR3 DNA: TGTGCCAGCAGCCCACACCCACAACTAGGGACACCTAGAGAAGAGACCCAGTACTTC
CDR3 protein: CASSPHPQLGTPREETQYF

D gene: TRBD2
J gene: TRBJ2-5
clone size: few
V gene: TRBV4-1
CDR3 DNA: TGCGCCAGCAGCCACGCGGGAGTTAGGCTCCAAGAGACCCAGTACTTC
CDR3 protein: CASSHAGVRLQETQYF

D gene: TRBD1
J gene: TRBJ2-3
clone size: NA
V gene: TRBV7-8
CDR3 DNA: TGTGCCAGCAGCTTAGATGGACAGGAGAGTCGCACAGATACGCAGTATTTT
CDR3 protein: CASSLDGQESRTDTQYF

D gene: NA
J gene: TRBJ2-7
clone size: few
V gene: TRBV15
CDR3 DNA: TGTGCCACTACCCCGGGAACCAGCTCCTACGAGCAGTACTTC
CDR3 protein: CATTPGTSSYEQYF

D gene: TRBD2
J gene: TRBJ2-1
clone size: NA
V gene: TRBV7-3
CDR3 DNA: TGTGCCAGCAGCTTAATGGGGACTAGCGGGGATAATGAGCAGTTCTTC
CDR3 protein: CASSLMGTSGDNEQFF

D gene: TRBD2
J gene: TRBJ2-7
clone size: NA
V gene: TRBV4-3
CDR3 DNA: TGCGCCAGCAGCGCATGGCTTAGCGGGGCAACCTACGAGCAGTACTTC
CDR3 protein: CASSAWLSGATYEQYF

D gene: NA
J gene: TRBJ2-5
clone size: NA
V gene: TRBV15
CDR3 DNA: TGTGCCACCAGCAGAGATTCGGGGATCGGGGAGACCCAGTACTTC
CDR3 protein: CATSRDSGIGETQYF

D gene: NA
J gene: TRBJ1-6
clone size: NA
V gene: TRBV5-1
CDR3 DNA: TGCGCCAGCAGCTTGGGAGGGGTGGCCTATAATTCACCCCTCCACTTT
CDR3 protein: CASSLGGVAYNSPLHF

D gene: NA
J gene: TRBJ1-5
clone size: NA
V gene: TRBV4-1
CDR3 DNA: TGCGCCAGCAGCCAAGTCGCCGTGGGGCCCCAGCATTTT
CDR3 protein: CASSQVAVGPQHF

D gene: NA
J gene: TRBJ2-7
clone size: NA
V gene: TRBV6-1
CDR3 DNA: TGTGCCAGCAGTGCGAATTGGGACTCTGCCTACGAGCAGTACTTC
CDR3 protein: CASSANWDSAYEQYF

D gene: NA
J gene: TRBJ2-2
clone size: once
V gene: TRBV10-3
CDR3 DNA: TGTGCCATCAGTGTGAGGAGGCACGCGAACACCGGGGAGCTGTTTTTT
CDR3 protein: CAISVRRHANTGELFF

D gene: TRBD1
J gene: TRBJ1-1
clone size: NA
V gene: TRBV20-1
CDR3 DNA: TGCAGTGCTAGAGACGGGACAGGGAACACTGAAGCTTTCTTT
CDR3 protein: CSARDGTGNTEAFF

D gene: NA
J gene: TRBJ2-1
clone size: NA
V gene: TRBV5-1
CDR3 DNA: TGCGCCAGCAGCCCCAGACAGTGGTTTTCCCATGAGCAGTTCTTC
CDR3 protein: CASSPRQWFSHEQFF

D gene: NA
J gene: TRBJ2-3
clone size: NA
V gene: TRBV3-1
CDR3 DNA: TGTGCCAGCAGCCAAGGCAGGGAGAGGGGCCCAGATACGCAGTATTTT
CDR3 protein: CASSQGRERGPDTQYF

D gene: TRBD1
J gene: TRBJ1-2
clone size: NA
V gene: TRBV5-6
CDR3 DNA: TGTGCCAGCAGCCCGGGGACAGGGTGGGATGGCTACACCTTC
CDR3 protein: CASSPGTGWDGYTF

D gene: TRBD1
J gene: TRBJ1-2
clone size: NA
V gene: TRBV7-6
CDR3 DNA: TGTGCCAGCAGCCCCGGACAGGAAGGCTATGGCTACACCTTC
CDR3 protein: CASSPGQEGYGYTF

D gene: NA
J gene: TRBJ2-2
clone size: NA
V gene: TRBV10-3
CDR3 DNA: TGTGCCATCAGTGAGTTAAGAGCCGGGGAGCTGTTTTTT
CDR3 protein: CAISELRAGELFF

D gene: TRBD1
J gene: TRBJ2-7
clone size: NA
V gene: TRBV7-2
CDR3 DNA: TGTGCCAGCAGCCTACGGGCAGGGGGCTACGAGCAGTACTTC
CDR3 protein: CASSLRAGGYEQYF

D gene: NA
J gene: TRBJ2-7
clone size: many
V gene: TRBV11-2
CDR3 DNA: TGTGCCAGCAGCTTGTCACAGGGCTTATACGAGCAGTACTTC
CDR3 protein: CASSLSQGLYEQYF

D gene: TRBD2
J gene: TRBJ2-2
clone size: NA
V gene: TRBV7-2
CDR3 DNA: TGTGCCTACCGTCGAGGGACTAGCGGCACCGGGGAGCTGTTTTTT
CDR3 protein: CAYRRGTSGTGELFF

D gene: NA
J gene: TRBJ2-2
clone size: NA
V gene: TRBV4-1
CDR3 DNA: TGCGCCAGCAGCCAAGATCTGGGGTATCAAGGCGGGGAGCTGTTTTTT
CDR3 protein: CASSQDLGYQGGELFF

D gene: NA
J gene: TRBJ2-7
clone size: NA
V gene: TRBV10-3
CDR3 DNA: TGTGCCATCAGTGAGTCAGGGGGTAGCTGGGAGTTCTCCTACGAGCAGTACTTC
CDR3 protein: CAISESGGSWEFSYEQYF

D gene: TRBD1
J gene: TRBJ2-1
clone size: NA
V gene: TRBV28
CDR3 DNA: TGTGCCAGCAGAATCCCCGGGACAGGGGCGGACAATGAGCAGTTCTTC
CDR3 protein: CASRIPGTGADNEQFF

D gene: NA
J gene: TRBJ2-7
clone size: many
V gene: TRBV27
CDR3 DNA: TGTGCCAGCAGTTTATCGTCGCAATTCTACGAGCAGTACTTC
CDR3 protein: CASSLSSQFYEQYF

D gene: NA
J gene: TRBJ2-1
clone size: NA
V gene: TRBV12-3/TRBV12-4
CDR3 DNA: TGTGCCAGCAGTTTTCAGGACAGTGGGTCCTTC
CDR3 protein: CASSFQDSGSF

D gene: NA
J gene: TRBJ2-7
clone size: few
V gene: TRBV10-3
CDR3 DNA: TGTGCCATCAGTGAGCTCCGACAGGAGTCCTACGAGCAGTACTTC
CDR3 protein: CAISELRQESYEQYF

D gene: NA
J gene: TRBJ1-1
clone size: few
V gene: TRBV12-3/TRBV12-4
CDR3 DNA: TGTGCCAGCAGTTTACTATTTGGGATGAACACTGAAGCTTTCTTT
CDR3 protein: CASSLLFGMNTEAFF